The TCR beta chain described here comes from a study of cytomegalovirus exposure and HLA in healthy donors. Whole-study results and caveats: In a later analysis, donors in an Asian-associated ancestry cluster reportedly had fewer N-insertions in productive TCRs than the cohort mean. Earlier findings revealed that most TCR beta V segments proved productive either about 87% or about 30% of the time.

The PCR contained 60 Vbeta and 13 Jbeta primers. Assay: immunoSEQ multiplex PCR; the TCRdb copy retains only in-frame clones and omits some. Of fewer than 85,000 clones listed, about four fifths are singletons. The V gene's germline CDR1 is SGHRS and CDR2 YFSETQ. The CDR3 runs 14 residues. The junction had 6 bases not matched to a gene; V was cut back by 4 bases and J by 5 bases. This clone appeared once. Antigen specificity is unknown. The rearrangement joins TRBV5-1 to TRBJ1-5; 7 bases are a match to TRBD1. This receptor was identified in a male donor in good health and CMV-seropositive. The sequenced sample consisted of PBMCs. CDR3 nucleotide sequence: TGCGCCAGCAGCCCGACAGGGTCGGATCAGCCCCAGCATTTT. Translating it yields CASSPTGSDQPQHF.